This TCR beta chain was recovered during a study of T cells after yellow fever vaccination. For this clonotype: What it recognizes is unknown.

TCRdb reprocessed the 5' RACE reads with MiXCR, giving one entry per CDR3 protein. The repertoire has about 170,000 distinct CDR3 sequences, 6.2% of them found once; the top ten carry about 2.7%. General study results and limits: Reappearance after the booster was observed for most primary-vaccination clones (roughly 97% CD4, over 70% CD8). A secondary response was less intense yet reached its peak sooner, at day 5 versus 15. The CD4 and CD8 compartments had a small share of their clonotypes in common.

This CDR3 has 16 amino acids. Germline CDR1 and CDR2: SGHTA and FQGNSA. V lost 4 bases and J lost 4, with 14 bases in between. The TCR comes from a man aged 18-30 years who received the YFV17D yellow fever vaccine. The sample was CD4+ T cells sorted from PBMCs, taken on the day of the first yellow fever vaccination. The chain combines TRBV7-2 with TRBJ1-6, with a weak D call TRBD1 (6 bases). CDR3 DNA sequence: TGTGCCAGCAGCTCCTATAGGGGGGGTTATAATTCACCCCTCCACTTT. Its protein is CASSSYRGGYNSPLHF.